The sequence of this T cell receptor beta chain was determined in a study of blood T cell repertoires in COVID-19. The CDR3 loop spans 15 amino acids. V lost 2 bases, J lost 6 bases, and 7 bases stayed unmatched. The germline gives CDR1 SGDLS, CDR2 YYNGEE. Only in-frame clones appear in the TCRdb table, and some are missing; sequencing was by immunoSEQ multiplex PCR. Here the sample spans 200,000 to 250,000 clones, around 86% being singletons. The chain combines TRBV9 with TRBJ2-3; 9 bases line up with TRBD1. The sequenced sample consisted of PBMCs or T cells enriched from blood (not recorded which). This TCR came from a man aged 25 to 40 in a cohort exposed to, infected with or recovered from COVID-19 (not recorded which). In DNA, the CDR3 is TGTGCCAGCAGCGTTGGACAGGGGATTGGGGATACGCAGTATTTT. This sequence encodes CASSVGQGIGDTQYF. Combining the CDR3 with reference TRBV9 and TRBJ2-3 gives the whole variable domain DSGVTQTPKHLITATGQRVTLRCSPRSGDLSVYWYQQSLDQGLQFLIQYYNGEERAKGNILERFSAQQFPDLHSELNLSSLELGDSALYFCASSVGQGIGDTQYFGPGTRLTVL.